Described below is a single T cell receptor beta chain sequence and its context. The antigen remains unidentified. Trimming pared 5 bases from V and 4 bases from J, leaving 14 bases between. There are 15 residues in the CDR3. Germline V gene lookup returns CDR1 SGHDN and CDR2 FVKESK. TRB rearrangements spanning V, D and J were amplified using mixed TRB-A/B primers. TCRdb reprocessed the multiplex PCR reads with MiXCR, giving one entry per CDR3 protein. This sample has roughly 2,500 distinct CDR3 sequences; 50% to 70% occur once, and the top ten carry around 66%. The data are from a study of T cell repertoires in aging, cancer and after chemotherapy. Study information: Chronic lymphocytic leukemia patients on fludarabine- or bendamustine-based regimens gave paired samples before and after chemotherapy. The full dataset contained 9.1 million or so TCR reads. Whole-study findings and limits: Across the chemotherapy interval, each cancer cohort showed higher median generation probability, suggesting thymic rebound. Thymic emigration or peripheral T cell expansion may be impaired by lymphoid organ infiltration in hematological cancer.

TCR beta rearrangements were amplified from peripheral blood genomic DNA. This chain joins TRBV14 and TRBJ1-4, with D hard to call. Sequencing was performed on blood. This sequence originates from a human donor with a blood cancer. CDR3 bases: TGTGCCAGCAGCTTGTGGTGGGGTTATAATGAAAAACTGTTTTTT. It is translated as CASSLWWGYNEKLFF.